The clone carrying this T cell receptor beta chain was observed many times. Its target is unknown. The investigators amplified TCR beta CDR3 regions from RNA transcripts. The HTBI primer set was used in a first-round RT-PCR of the TCR CDR3. MiXCR, applied by TCRdb to the multiplex PCR reads, yields one record per CDR3 protein. The table shows roughly 580,000 distinct CDR3 sequences, with about 43% occurring only once. It was considered stable Graves' hyperthyroidism when ophthalmopathy did not progress within 18 months. Investigators excluded patients with uncontrolled infection, other autoimmune disease, pregnancy or lactation. Thyroid ultrasound, orbital computed tomography, clinical symptoms, and serum thyroxine and TRAb underpinned diagnoses. The data derive from a study of T cells in Graves' hyperthyroidism and ophthalmopathy. Whole-study results and caveats: Blood shared most expanded thyroid clonotypes above 0.001.

CDR1 and CDR2 (germline): LNHDA, SQIVND (reference sequence). The CDR3 runs 13 residues. Between the trimmed V and J ends, which lost 9 bases and 0 bases, there was a span of 12 bases. The chain uses TRBV19 and TRBJ2-7, with D tentatively TRBD2 (5 bases). This clonotype was sampled from a young woman with Graves' hyperthyroidism. Source material: peripheral blood or thyroid tissue (not recorded which). CDR3 sequence reads: CASSPGSSYEQYF. CDR3 sequence (DNA): TGTGCCAGCAGCCCGGGGAGCTCCTACGAGCAGTACTTC.